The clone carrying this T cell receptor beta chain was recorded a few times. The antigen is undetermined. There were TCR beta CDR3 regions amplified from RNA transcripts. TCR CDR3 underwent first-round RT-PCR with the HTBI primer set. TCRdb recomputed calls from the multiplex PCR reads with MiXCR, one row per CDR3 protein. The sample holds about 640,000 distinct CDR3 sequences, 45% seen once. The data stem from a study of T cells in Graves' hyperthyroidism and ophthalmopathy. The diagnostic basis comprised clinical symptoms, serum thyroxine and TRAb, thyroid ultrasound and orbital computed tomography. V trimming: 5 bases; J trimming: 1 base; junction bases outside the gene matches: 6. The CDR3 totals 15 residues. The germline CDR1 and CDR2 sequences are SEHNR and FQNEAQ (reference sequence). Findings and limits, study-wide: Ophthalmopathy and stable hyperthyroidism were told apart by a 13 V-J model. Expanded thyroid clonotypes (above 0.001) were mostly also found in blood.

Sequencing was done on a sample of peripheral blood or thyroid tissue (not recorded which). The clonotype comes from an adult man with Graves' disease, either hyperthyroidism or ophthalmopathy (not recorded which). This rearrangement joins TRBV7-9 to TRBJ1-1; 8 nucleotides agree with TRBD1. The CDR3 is CASSQGGTGNTEAFF. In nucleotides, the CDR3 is TGTGCCAGCAGCCAAGGTGGGACAGGGAACACTGAAGCTTTCTTT. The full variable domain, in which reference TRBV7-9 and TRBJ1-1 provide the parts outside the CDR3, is DTGVSQNPRHKITKRGQNVTFRCDPISEHNRLYWYRQTLGQGPEFLTYFQNEAQLEKSRLLSDRFSAERPKGSFSTLEIQRTEQGDSAMYLCASSQGGTGNTEAFFGQGTRLTVV.